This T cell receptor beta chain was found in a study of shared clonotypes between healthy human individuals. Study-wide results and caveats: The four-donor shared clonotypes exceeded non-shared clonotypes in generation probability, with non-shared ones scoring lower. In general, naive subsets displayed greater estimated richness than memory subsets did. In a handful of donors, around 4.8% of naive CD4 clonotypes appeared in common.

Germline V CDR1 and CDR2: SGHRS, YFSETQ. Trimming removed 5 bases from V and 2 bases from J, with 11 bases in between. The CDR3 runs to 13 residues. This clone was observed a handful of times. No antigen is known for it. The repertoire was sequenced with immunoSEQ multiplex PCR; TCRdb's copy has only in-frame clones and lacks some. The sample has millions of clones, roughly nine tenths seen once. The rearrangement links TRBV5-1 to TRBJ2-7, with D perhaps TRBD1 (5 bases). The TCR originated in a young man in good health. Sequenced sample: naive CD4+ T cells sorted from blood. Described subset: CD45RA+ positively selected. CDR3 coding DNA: TGCGCCAGCAGACTGGACACTACCTACGAGCAGTACTTC. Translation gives CASRLDTTYEQYF.